Below are 5 T cell receptor beta chains sequenced from a single sample in a study of blood T cells in healthy people across ages. Alongside a J-beta primer mix, a sample-barcoded 5' primer served in a second PCR lasting roughly 6 to 11 cycles. Each CDR3 protein is one row after TCRdb ran MiXCR on the 5' RACE reads. The sample has fewer than 750,000 distinct CDR3 sequences, around half seen once. What was sequenced was blood. The receptors derive from a man older than 75 in good health.

This clonotype came up a few times. The chain has TRBV5-1 and TRBJ2-7; TRBD2 aligns across 7 bases. This CDR3 is built from 13 residues. The germline CDR1 and CDR2 sequences are SGHRS and YFSETQ. V was clipped by 7 bases and J by 0 bases; unmatched bases: 4. CDR3 sequence: CASLTSDSYEQYF. CDR3 DNA: TGCGCCAGCCTAACTAGCGACTCCTACGAGCAGTACTTC.

Points on this clonotype: This may arise from a read error, as a much more abundant clone is one base away. The chain joins TRBV4-2 to TRBJ2-7; 10 positions match TRBD1. The J call could be wrong; TRBJ2-4 is a better fit for the DNA end. The CDR3 is 13 residues long. CDR1 is LGHNA, CDR2 YNFKEQ, per germline. CDR3 sequence: CANSDRGLSIQYF. CDR3 coding DNA: TGTGCCAACAGCGACAGGGGGCTTAGCATTCAGTACTTC.

The V gene is TRBV12-3 or TRBV12-4, the J gene TRBJ1-2; TRBD1 matches 7 bases. Trimming cost V 7 bases and J 7 bases; bases outside gene matches: 12. The CDR3 contains 14 residues. This CDR3 reads CASKGGGDFGGYTF. The CDR3 DNA reads TGTGCCAGCAAAGGGGGCGGGGATTTTGGTGGCTACACCTTC.

This rearrangement joins TRBV9 to TRBJ2-1, with D possibly being TRBD2 (7 bases). V gave up 0 bases and J gave up 6 bases, with 13 bases separating them. Germline V gives CDR1 SGDLS, CDR2 YYNGEE. This CDR3 has 15 residues. The CDR3 loop reads CASSVGGGAANEQFF. The CDR3 nucleotides read TGTGCCAGCAGCGTAGGCGGGGGCGCTGCCAATGAGCAGTTCTTC.

To note about this clonotype: One end of the junction does not line up with germline, which may come from a read error. The chain recombines TRBV6-5 with TRBJ1-3, with a weak D call TRBD1 (5 bases). The germline CDR1 and CDR2 sequences are MNHEY and SVGAGI. There are 15 residues in the CDR3. Here the CDR3 DNA reads TGTGCCAGCAGTTACTCACGACAGACTGGAAACACCACATATTTT. It codes for CASSYSRQTGNTTYF.